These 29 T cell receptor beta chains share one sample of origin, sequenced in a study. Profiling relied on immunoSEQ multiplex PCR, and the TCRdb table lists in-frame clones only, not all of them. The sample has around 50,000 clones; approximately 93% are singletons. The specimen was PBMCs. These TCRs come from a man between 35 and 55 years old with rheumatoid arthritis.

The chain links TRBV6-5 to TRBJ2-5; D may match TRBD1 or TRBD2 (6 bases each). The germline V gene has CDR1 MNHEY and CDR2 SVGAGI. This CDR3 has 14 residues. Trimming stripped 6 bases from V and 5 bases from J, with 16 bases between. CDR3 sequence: CASSPDRGQETQYF. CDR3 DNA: TGTGCCAGCAGCCCCGATCGGGGGCAGGAGACCCAGTACTTC.

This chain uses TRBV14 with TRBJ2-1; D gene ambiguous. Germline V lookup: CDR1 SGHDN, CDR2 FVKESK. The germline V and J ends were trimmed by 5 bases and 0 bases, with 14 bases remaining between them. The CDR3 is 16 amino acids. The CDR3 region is CASSSKSRSSYNEQFF. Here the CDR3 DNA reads TGTGCCAGCAGCTCCAAGAGCCGCAGCTCCTACAATGAGCAGTTCTTC.

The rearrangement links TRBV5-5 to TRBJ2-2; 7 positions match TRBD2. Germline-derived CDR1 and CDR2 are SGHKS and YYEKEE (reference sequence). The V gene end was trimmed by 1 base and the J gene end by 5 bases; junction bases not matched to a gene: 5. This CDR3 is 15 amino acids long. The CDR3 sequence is CASSLNWGGTGELFF. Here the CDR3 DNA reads TGTGCCAGCAGCTTGAACTGGGGAGGGACCGGGGAGCTGTTTTTT.

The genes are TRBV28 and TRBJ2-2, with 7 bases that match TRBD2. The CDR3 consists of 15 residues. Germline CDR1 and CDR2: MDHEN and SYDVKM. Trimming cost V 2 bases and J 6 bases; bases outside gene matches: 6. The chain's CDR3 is CASSLGAGAAGELFF. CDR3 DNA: TGTGCCAGCAGTTTAGGTGCGGGAGCCGCCGGGGAGCTGTTTTTT.

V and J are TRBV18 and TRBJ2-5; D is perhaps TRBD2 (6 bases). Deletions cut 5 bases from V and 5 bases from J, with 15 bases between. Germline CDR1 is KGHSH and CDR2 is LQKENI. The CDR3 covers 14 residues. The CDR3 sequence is CASSTILEGETQYF. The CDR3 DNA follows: TGTGCCAGCTCAACCATCTTGGAGGGTGAGACCCAGTACTTC.

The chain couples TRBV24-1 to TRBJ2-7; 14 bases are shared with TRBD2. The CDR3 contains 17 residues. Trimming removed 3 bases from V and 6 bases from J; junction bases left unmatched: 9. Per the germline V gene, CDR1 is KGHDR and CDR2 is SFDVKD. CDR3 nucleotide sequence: TGTGCCACCAGTGATCCGGGACTAGCGGGAGACGCGGGCGAGCAGTACTTC. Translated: CATSDPGLAGDAGEQYF.

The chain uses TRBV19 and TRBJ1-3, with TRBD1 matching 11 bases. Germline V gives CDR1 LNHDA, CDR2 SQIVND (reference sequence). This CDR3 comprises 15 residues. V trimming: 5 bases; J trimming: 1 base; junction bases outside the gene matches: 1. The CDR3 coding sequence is TGTGCCAGTAGTGGGACAGGGGGATCTGGAAACACCATATATTTT. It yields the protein CASSGTGGSGNTIYF.

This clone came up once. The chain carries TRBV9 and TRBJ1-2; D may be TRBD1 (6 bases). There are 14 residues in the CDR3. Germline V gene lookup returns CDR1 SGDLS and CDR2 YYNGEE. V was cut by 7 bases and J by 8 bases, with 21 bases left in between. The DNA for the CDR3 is TGTGCCAGCGGAGCAGGGGATGCCGCCTGGGGCTACACCTTC. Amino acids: CASGAGDAAWGYTF.

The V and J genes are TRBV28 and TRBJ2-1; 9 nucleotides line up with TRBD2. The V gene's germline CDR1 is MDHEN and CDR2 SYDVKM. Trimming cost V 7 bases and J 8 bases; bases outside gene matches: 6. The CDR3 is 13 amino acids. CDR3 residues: CASTISGSYEQFF. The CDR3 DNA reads TGTGCCAGCACCATTAGCGGGAGCTATGAGCAGTTCTTC. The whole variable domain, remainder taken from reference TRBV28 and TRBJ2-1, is DVKVTQSSRYLVKRTGEKVFLECVQDMDHENMFWYRQDPGLGLRLIYFSYDVKMKEKGDIPEGYSVSREKKERFSLILESASTNQTSMYLCASTISGSYEQFFGPGTRLTVL.

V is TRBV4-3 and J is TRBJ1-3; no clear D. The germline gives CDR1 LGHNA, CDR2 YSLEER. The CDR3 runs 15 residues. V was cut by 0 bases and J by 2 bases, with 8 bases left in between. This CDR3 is CASSQDQGAGNTIYF. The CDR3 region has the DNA TGCGCCAGCAGCCAAGACCAAGGAGCTGGAAACACCATATATTTT.

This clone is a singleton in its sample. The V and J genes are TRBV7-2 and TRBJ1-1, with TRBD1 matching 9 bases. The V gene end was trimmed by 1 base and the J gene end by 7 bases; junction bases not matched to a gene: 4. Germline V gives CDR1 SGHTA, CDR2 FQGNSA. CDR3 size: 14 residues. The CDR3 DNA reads TGTGCCAGCAGCTTAGGACAGGGGGTGGATGAAGCTTTCTTT. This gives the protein CASSLGQGVDEAFF.

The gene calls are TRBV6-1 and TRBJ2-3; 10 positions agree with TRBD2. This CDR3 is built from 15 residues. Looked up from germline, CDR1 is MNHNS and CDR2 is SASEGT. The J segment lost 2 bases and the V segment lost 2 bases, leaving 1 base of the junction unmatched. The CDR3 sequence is CASSELAGDTDTQYF. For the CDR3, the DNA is TGTGCCAGCAGTGAACTAGCGGGAGACACAGATACGCAGTATTTT.

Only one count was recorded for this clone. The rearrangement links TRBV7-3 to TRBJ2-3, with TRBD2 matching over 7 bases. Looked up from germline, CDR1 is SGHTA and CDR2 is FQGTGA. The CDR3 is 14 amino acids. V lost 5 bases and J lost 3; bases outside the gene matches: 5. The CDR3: CASSIGEGTDTQYF. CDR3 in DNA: TGTGCCAGCAGCATAGGGGAGGGGACAGATACGCAGTATTTT.

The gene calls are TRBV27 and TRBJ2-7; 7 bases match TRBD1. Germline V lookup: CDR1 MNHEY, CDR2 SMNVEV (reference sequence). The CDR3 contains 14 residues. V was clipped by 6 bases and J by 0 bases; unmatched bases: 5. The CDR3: CASRPTGTSYEQYF. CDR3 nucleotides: TGTGCCAGCAGGCCGACAGGGACCTCCTACGAGCAGTACTTC.

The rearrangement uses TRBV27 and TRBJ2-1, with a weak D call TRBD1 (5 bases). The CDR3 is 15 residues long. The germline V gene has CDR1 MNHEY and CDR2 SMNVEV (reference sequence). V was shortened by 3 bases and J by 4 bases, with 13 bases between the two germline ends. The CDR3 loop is CASSFSGSLYNEQFF. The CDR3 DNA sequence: TGTGCCAGCAGTTTCTCAGGGTCACTTTACAATGAGCAGTTCTTC.

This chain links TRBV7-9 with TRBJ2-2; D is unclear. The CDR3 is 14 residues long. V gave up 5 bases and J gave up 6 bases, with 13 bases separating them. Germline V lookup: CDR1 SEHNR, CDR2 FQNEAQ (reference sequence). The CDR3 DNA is TGTGCCAGCAGCCCCCAACCGCACGCCGGGGAGCTGTTTTTT. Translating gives CASSPQPHAGELFF.

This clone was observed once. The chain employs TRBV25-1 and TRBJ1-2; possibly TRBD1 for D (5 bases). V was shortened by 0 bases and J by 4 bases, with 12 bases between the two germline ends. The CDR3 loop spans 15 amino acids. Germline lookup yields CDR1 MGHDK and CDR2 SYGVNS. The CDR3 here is CASSEYRPGGYGYTF. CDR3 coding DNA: TGTGCCAGCAGTGAATATAGGCCGGGGGGCTATGGCTACACCTTC.

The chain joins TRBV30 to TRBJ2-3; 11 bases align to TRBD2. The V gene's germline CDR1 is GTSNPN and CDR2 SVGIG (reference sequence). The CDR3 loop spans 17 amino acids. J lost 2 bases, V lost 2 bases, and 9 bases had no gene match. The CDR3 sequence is CAWSRVAGGPFTDTQYF. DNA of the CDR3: TGTGCCTGGAGTAGGGTAGCGGGAGGGCCTTTCACAGATACGCAGTATTTT.

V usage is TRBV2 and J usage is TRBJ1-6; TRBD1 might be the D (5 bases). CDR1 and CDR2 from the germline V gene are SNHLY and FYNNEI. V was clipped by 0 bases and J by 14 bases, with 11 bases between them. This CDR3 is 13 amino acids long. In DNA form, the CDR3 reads TGTGCCAGCAGTGAAGCGCAAGGGGTCACCCTCCACTTT. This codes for CASSEAQGVTLHF.

The CDR3 bases are TGTGCCAGCAGCTCGGGGTTATCCGGGGGGCGCTCCACAGATACGCAGTATTTT. It specifies CASSSGLSGGRSTDTQYF. The rearrangement uses TRBV14 and TRBJ2-3; the D gene is possibly TRBD2 (7 bases). Germline CDR1 SGHDN, CDR2 FVKESK. This CDR3 is 18 amino acids long. Trimming left V 5 bases short and J 2 bases short, with 23 bases between.

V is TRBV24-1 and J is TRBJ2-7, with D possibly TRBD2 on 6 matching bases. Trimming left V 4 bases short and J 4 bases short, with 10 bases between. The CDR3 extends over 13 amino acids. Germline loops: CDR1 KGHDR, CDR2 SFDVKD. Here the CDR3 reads CATSDPGTYEQYF. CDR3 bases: TGTGCCACCAGTGACCCGGGGACTTACGAGCAGTACTTC.

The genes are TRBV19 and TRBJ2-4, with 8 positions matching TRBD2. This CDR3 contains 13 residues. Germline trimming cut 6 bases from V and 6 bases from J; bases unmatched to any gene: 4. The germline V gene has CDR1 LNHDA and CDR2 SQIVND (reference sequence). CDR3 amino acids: CASRKTSVNIQYF. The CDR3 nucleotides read TGTGCCAGTAGAAAGACTAGCGTAAACATTCAGTACTTC.

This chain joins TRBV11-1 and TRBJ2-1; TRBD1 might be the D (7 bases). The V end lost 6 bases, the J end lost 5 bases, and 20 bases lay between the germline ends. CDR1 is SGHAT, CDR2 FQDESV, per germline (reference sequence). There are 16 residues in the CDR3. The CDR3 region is CASSRQGGPRDNEQFF. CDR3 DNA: TGTGCCAGCAGTCGCCAGGGGGGCCCTAGGGACAATGAGCAGTTCTTC. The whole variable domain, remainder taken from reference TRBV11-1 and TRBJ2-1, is EAEVAQSPRYKITEKSQAVAFWCDPISGHATLYWYRQILGQGPELLVQFQDESVVDDSQLPKDRFSAERLKGVDSTLKIQPAELGDSAMYLCASSRQGGPRDNEQFFGPGTRLTVL.

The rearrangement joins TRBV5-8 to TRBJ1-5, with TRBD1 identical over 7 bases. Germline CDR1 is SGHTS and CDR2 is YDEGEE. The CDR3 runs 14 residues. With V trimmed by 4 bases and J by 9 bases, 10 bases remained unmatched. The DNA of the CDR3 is TGTGCCAGCAGCAGGGACAGATCCCGTCCGCCCCAGCATTTT. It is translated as CASSRDRSRPPQHF.

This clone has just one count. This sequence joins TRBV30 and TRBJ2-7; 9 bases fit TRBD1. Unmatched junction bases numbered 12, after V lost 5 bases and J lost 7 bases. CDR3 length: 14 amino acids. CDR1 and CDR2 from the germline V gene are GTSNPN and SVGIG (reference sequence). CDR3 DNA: TGTGCCTGGGGGGCCGGGACAGGGTGGAGTGAGCAGTACTTC. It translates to CAWGAGTGWSEQYF.

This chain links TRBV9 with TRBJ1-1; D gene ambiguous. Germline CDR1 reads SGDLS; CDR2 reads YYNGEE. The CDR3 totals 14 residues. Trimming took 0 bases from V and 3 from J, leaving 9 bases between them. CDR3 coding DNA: TGTGCCAGCAGCGTAGCTTTGTCCGACACTGAAGCTTTCTTT. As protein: CASSVALSDTEAFF.

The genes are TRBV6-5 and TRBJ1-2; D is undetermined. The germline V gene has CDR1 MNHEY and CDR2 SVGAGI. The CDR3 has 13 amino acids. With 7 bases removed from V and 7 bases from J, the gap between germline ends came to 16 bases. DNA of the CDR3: TGTGCCAGCAACCCCGGCCTGTGGCCTGGCTACACCTTC. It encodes CASNPGLWPGYTF.

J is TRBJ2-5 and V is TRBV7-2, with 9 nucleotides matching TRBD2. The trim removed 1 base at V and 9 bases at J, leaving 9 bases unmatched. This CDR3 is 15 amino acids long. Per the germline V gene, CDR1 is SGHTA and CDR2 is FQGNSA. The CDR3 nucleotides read TGTGCCAGCAGCTTAGAAGCGGGAGGACCGGGGGCCCAGTACTTC. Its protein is CASSLEAGGPGAQYF.

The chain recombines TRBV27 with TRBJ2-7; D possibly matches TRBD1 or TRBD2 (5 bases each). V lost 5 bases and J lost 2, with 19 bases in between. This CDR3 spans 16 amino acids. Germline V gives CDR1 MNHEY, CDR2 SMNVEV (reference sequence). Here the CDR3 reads CASSPYWGEGTYEQYF. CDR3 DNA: TGTGCCAGCAGTCCCTATTGGGGTGAGGGGACCTACGAGCAGTACTTC.